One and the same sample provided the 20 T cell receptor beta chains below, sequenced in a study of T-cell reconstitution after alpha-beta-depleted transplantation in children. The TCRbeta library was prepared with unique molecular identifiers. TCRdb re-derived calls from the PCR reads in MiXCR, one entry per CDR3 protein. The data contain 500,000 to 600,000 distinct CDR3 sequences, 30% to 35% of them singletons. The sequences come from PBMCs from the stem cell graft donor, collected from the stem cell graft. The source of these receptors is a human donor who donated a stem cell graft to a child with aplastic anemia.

The CDR3, as DNA: TGTGCCAGCAGCGTAGCGGTTATCCCTCTGGGCAGTGAGCAGTTCTTC. It is translated as CASSVAVIPLGSEQFF. The gene calls are TRBV9 and TRBJ2-1; D uncertain. The length of the CDR3 is 16 residues. Germline loops: CDR1 SGDLS, CDR2 YYNGEE. Trimming left V 0 bases short and J 9 bases short, with 19 bases between.

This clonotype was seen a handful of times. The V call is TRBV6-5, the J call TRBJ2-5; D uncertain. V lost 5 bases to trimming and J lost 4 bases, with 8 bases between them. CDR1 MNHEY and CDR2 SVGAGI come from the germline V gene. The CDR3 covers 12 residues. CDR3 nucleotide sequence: TGTGCCAGCAGTCAGCTGCTAGAGACCCAGTACTTC. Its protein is CASSQLLETQYF.

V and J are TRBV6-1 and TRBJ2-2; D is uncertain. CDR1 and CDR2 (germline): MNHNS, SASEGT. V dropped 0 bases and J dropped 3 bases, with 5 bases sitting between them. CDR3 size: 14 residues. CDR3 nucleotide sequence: TGTGCCAGCAGTGAAGCATTGGACACCGGGGAGCTGTTTTTT. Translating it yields CASSEALDTGELFF.

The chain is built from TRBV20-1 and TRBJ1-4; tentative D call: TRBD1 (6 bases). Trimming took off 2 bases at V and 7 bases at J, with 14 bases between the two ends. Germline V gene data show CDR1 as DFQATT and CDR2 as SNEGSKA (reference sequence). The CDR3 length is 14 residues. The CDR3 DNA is TGCAGTGCTAGACCCAGGGGTCTTGGTGAAAAACTGTTTTTT. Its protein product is CSARPRGLGEKLFF.

CDR3 loop: CASSSSPEVHSYNEQFF. CDR3 DNA sequence: TGTGCCAGCAGCTCGTCTCCTGAGGTGCACTCCTACAATGAGCAGTTCTTC. This chain uses TRBV7-9 with TRBJ2-1; D not resolved. The CDR3 is 17 residues long. CDR1 and CDR2 (germline): SEHNR, FQNEAQ (reference sequence). The V end lost 4 bases, the J end lost 0 bases, and 16 bases lay between the germline ends.

CDR3 loop: CASSQHREYVEKLFF. The CDR3, as DNA: TGCGCCAGCAGCCAACACAGGGAGTACGTTGAAAAACTGTTTTTT. This sequence joins TRBV4-3 and TRBJ1-4, with D possibly being TRBD1 (6 bases). CDR1 and CDR2 (germline): LGHNA, YSLEER. The CDR3 spans 15 residues. The ends were cut back, 2 bases at V and 7 bases at J, with 14 bases in the middle.

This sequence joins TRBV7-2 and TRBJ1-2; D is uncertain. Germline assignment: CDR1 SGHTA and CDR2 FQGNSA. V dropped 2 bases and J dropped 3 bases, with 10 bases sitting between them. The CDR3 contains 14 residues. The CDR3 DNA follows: TGTGCCAGCAGCTTATCGGGGAAGGACTATGGCTACACCTTC. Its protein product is CASSLSGKDYGYTF.

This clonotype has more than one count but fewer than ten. Here the CDR3 DNA reads TGTGCCAGCAGCCCTCAAGGGCTCGCAGATACGCAGTATTTT. Its translation is CASSPQGLADTQYF. The chain joins TRBV7-2 to TRBJ2-3; D is uncertain. Germline loops: CDR1 SGHTA, CDR2 FQGNSA. The V gene lost 5 bases and the J gene lost 4 bases, with 13 bases spanning the gap. The CDR3 is made up of 14 amino acids.

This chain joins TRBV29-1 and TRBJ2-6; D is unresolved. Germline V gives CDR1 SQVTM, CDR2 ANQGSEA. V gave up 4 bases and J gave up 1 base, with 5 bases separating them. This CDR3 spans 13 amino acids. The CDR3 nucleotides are TGCAGCGTTGTAAAGTCTGGGGCCAACGTCCTGACTTTC. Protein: CSVVKSGANVLTF.

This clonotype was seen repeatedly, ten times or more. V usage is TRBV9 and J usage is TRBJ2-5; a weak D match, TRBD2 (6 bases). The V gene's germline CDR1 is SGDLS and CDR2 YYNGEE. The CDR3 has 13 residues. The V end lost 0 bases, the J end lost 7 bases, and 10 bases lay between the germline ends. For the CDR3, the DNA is TGTGCCAGCAGCGTAGGGCTCGGGGGGACCCAGTACTTC. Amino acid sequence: CASSVGLGGTQYF.

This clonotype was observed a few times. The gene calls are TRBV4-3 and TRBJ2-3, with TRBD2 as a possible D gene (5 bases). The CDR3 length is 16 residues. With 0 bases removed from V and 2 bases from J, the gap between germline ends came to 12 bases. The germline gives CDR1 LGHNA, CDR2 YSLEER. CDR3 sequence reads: CASSQDFAGPTDTQYF. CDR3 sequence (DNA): TGCGCCAGCAGCCAAGATTTCGCGGGCCCCACAGATACGCAGTATTTT.

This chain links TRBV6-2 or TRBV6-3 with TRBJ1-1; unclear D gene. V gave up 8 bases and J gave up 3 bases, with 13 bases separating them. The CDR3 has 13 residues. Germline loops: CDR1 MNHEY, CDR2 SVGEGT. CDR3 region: CASREDPHTEAFF. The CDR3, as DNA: TGTGCCAGCCGCGAAGACCCTCACACTGAAGCTTTCTTT.

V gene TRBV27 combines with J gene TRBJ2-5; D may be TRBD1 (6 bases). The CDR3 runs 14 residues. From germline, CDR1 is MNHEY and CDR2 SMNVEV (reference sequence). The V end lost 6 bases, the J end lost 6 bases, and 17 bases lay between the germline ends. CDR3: CASSLSPGQQTQYF. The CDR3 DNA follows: TGTGCCAGCAGCCTATCCCCGGGACAACAGACCCAGTACTTC.

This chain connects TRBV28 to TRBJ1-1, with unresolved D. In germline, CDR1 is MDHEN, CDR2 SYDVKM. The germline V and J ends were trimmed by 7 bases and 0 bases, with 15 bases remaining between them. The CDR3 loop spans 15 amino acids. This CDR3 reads CASIKGRRMNTEAFF. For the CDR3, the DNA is TGTGCCAGCATCAAAGGCAGGAGGATGAACACTGAAGCTTTCTTT.

The CDR3 protein is CASSYSGGQGNTEAFF. In nucleotides, the CDR3 is TGTGCCAGCAGTTACTCCGGAGGACAGGGGAACACTGAAGCTTTCTTT. The chain has TRBV6-5 and TRBJ1-1; the match to TRBD1 covers 8 bases. Germline CDR1 and CDR2: MNHEY and SVGAGI. There are 16 residues in the CDR3. V was clipped by 0 bases and J by 1 base; unmatched bases: 4.

The chain's CDR3 is CASSPGPAASGNTIYF. The CDR3 DNA reads as TGTGCCAGCAGCCCAGGCCCAGCCGCTTCTGGAAACACCATATATTTT. The chain employs TRBV9 and TRBJ1-3; D is uncertain. CDR1 SGDLS and CDR2 YYNGEE come from the germline V gene. Between the trimmed V and J ends, which lost 4 bases and 1 base, there was a span of 15 bases. The CDR3 sequence is 16 residues long.

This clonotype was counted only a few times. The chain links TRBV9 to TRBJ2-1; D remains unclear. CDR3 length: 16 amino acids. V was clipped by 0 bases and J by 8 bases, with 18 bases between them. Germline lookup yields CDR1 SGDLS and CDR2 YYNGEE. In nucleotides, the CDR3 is TGTGCCAGCAGCGTAGCTGTCAGTACCCAAACTCATGAGCAGTTCTTC. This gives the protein CASSVAVSTQTHEQFF.

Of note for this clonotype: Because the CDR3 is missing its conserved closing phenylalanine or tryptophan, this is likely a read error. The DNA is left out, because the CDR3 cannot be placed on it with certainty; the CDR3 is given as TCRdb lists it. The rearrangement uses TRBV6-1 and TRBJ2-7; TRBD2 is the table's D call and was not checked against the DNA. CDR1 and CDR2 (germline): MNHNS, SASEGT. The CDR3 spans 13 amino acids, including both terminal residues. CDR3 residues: CASRTGTSGTLLY.

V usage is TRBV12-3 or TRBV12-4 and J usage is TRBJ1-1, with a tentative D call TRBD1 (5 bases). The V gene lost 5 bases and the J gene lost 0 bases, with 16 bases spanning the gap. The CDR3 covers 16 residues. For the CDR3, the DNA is TGTGCCAGCAGTCTAAAGGGGACTGATGTGAACACTGAAGCTTTCTTT. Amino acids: CASSLKGTDVNTEAFF.

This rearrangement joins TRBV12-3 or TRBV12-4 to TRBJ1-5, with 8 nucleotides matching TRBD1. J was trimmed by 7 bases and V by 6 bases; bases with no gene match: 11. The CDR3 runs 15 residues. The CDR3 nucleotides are TGTGCCAGCAGCCTCACCGGGACAGGAACACAGCCCCAGCATTTT. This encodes CASSLTGTGTQPQHF.